The 21 T cell receptor beta chains below come from one sample, sequenced in a study of blood T cells in healthy people across ages. Then a second PCR, running roughly 7 to 11 cycles, was carried out with a sample-barcoded 5' primer and a J-beta primer mix. TCRdb re-called the 5' RACE reads with MiXCR, one entry per CDR3 protein. The sample yields 650,000 to 800,000 distinct CDR3 sequences, more than 40% seen once. The specimen was blood. These receptors were taken from a man aged 55 to 70 in good health.

V gene TRBV13 combines with J gene TRBJ2-1; 10 bases match TRBD1. Germline V gene data show CDR1 as PRHDT and CDR2 as FYEKMQ (reference sequence). CDR3 length: 16 residues. J lost 8 bases, V lost 1 base, and 8 bases had no gene match. CDR3 sequence reads: CASSLEETGGRDEQFF. The DNA for the CDR3 is TGTGCCAGCAGCTTAGAGGAGACAGGGGGCCGAGATGAGCAGTTCTTC.

The chain links TRBV6-2 or TRBV6-3 to TRBJ2-5, with 9 bases lining up with TRBD1. The tail of the sequence fits TRBJ2-7 better, so the J call may be wrong. The CDR3 covers 14 residues. Germline V lookup: CDR1 MNHEY, CDR2 SVGEGT. CDR3 region: CASSIRDRVSEQYF. CDR3 in DNA: TGTGCCAGCAGTATCCGGGACAGGGTATCCGAGCAGTACTTC.

V gene TRBV6-5 combines with J gene TRBJ2-2; 10 bases are a match to TRBD1. The CDR3 has 16 amino acids. Looked up from germline, CDR1 is MNHEY and CDR2 is SVGAGI. J gave up 4 bases and V 6 bases, and 8 bases lay outside the gene matches. CDR3 nucleotides: TGTGCCAGCAGGGAGACAGGGGGCTCGGGCACCGGGGAGCTGTTTTTT. It is translated as CASRETGGSGTGELFF.

The chain links TRBV29-1 to TRBJ2-3; TRBD1 aligns across 7 bases. Germline assignment: CDR1 SQVTM and CDR2 ANQGSEA. The CDR3 has 14 amino acids. With V trimmed by 4 bases and J by 2 bases, 6 bases remained unmatched. CDR3 sequence: CSVVGQTTTDTQYF. CDR3 nucleotides: TGCAGCGTTGTGGGACAGACTACCACAGATACGCAGTATTTT.

This rearrangement joins TRBV20-1 to TRBJ2-5; D possibly corresponds to TRBD1 (6 bases). Per the germline V gene, CDR1 is DFQATT and CDR2 is SNEGSKA (reference sequence). V lost 5 bases to trimming and J lost 0 bases, with 22 bases between them. The CDR3 runs to 17 residues. DNA of the CDR3: TGCAGTGCTGGAGCTCCGATGGGAACAGGGAACCAAGAGACCCAGTACTTC. Protein sequence: CSAGAPMGTGNQETQYF.

This clonotype turned up a few times. V gene TRBV6-1 combines with J gene TRBJ2-5; D call uncertain. In germline, CDR1 is MNHNS, CDR2 SASEGT. Between the trimmed V and J ends, which lost 8 bases and 0 bases, there was a span of 10 bases. The CDR3 totals 13 residues. DNA of the CDR3: TGTGCCAGCTACTCAGAGTACCAAGAGACCCAGTACTTC. Translation gives CASYSEYQETQYF.

The chain is built from TRBV29-1 and TRBJ2-7, with 9 nucleotides matching TRBD2. The CDR3 consists of 15 residues. J lost 3 bases, V lost 0 bases, and 6 bases had no gene match. The germline V gene has CDR1 SQVTM and CDR2 ANQGSEA. CDR3 sequence: CSVEDGGLAGYEQYF. The CDR3 nucleotides are TGCAGCGTTGAAGATGGGGGACTAGCTGGCTACGAGCAGTACTTC.

The chain recombines TRBV27 with TRBJ1-5, with D hard to call. The CDR3 is made up of 14 amino acids. Germline assignment: CDR1 MNHEY and CDR2 SMNVEV (reference sequence). The ends were cut back, 3 bases at V and 4 bases at J, with 10 bases in the middle. In nucleotides, the CDR3 is TGTGCCAGCAGTTTTTTGGCCCAAAATCAGCCCCAGCATTTT. It is translated as CASSFLAQNQPQHF.

This chain connects TRBV6-2 or TRBV6-3 to TRBJ2-7; 12 bases align to TRBD2. The CDR3 extends over 15 amino acids. V was clipped by 6 bases and J by 7 bases; unmatched bases: 10. Germline values: CDR1 MNHEY, CDR2 SVGEGT. CDR3 amino acids: CASRPGLAGPGEQYF. The CDR3 coding sequence is TGTGCCAGCAGACCGGGACTAGCGGGTCCCGGGGAGCAGTACTTC.

This clonotype was detected a few times. This chain uses TRBV6-5 with TRBJ1-1; D unresolved. The CDR3 totals 16 residues. The V end lost 6 bases, the J end lost 0 bases, and 17 bases lay between the germline ends. Looked up from germline, CDR1 is MNHEY and CDR2 is SVGAGI. DNA of the CDR3: TGTGCCAGCAGCCCCCGCGCACTGAGGCTGAACACTGAAGCTTTCTTT. This translates into CASSPRALRLNTEAFF.

This clonotype was seen more than once but under ten times. The chain carries TRBV12-3 or TRBV12-4 and TRBJ2-2; the D gene is possibly TRBD1 (5 bases). Trimming removed 5 bases at V and 7 bases at J, with 20 bases between. This CDR3 spans 16 amino acids. CDR3 protein: CASSQSNIGVHGELFF. CDR3 DNA sequence: TGTGCCAGCAGTCAATCAAACATAGGGGTTCACGGGGAGCTGTTTTTT.

This clonotype has more than one count but fewer than ten. The chain is built from TRBV7-2 and TRBJ1-2; D is ambiguous. Germline-derived CDR1 and CDR2 are SGHTA and FQGNSA. The CDR3 consists of 18 residues. V was shortened by 7 bases and J by 2 bases, with 26 bases between the two germline ends. In DNA, the CDR3 is TGTGCCAGCACACTGGTCCCATGGAGCGGAGGGCGAAACTATGGCTACACCTTC. Translating it yields CASTLVPWSGGRNYGYTF.

The gene calls are TRBV7-6 and TRBJ2-2; weak D call: TRBD1 (6 bases). There are 16 residues in the CDR3. V was cut by 2 bases and J by 7 bases, with 17 bases left in between. Germline V gene sequence: CDR1 SGHVS, CDR2 FNYEAQ. The CDR3, as DNA: TGTGCCAGCAGCTTAAACTCCGGCTCAGGGGACGGGGAGCTGTTTTTT. This sequence encodes CASSLNSGSGDGELFF.

This clonotype came up a few times. The V and J genes are TRBV4-3 and TRBJ1-5; D is unresolved. Germline-derived CDR1 and CDR2 are LGHNA and YSLEER. V lost 0 bases, J lost 3 bases, and 18 bases lay in between. The CDR3 consists of 18 residues. This CDR3 reads CASSQDPPGGVYNQPQHF. As DNA, the CDR3 is TGCGCCAGCAGCCAAGATCCCCCAGGCGGGGTTTACAATCAGCCCCAGCATTTT.

The chain uses TRBV6-6 and TRBJ2-2; tentatively, D is TRBD1 or TRBD2 (5 bases each). CDR3 length: 15 amino acids. Germline assignment: CDR1 MNHNY and CDR2 SVGAGI (reference sequence). V was trimmed by 5 bases and J by 2 bases, leaving 12 bases between them. Here the CDR3 reads CASSPGTGNTGELFF. The CDR3 nucleotides are TGTGCCAGCAGTCCCGGGACGGGAAACACCGGGGAGCTGTTTTTT.

This chain joins TRBV5-1 and TRBJ2-1; the D gene is possibly TRBD2 (7 bases). V lost 7 bases to trimming and J lost 4 bases, with 18 bases between them. The germline CDR1 and CDR2 sequences are SGHRS and YFSETQ. The CDR3 has 15 amino acids. CDR3 in DNA: TGCGCCAGCGCCTTATCGGCGGGGGCTTACAATGAGCAGTTCTTC. Translating gives CASALSAGAYNEQFF. Drawing the rest from reference TRBV5-1 and TRBJ2-1, the complete variable domain is KAGVTQTPRYLIKTRGQQVTLSCSPISGHRSVSWYQQTPGQGLQFLFEYFSETQRNKGNFPGRFSGRQFSNSRSEMNVSTLELGDSALYLCASALSAGAYNEQFFGPGTRLTVL.

This clonotype turned up a few times. Here the CDR3 reads CASSQDRWWPRGGYTF. The DNA for the CDR3 is TGCGCCAGCAGCCAAGATCGGTGGTGGCCCCGAGGTGGCTACACCTTC. V is TRBV4-3 and J is TRBJ1-2; D unclear. The length of the CDR3 is 16 residues. V was pared by 0 bases and J by 7 bases, with 18 bases between. Germline CDR1 and CDR2: LGHNA and YSLEER.

This clonotype was seen a few times. This sequence joins TRBV9 and TRBJ2-7; 7 nucleotides match TRBD1. The CDR3 sequence is 14 residues long. The ends lost 8 bases at V and 3 bases at J; junction bases unmatched: 11. Looked up from germline, CDR1 is SGDLS and CDR2 is YYNGEE. CDR3 in DNA: TGTGCCAGTTCTACGGGACAGAATTTCTACGAGCAGTACTTC. Encoded protein: CASSTGQNFYEQYF.

This clonotype came up many times. The chain is built from TRBV6-2 or TRBV6-3 and TRBJ2-6; D unresolved. CDR3 size: 15 residues. CDR1 and CDR2 (germline): MNHEY, SVGEGT. V was cut by 2 bases and J by 0 bases, with 5 bases left in between. CDR3 coding DNA: TGTGCCAGCAGTTACAGGGACTCTGGGGCCAACGTCCTGACTTTC. Translating gives CASSYRDSGANVLTF.

This clonotype appeared a few times. The rearrangement links TRBV7-3 to TRBJ2-1; D gene unclear. This CDR3 comprises 16 residues. CDR1 is SGHTA, CDR2 FQGTGA, per germline. Trimming removed 5 bases from V and 6 bases from J, with 20 bases in between. CDR3 DNA: TGTGCCAGCAGCGCGACGACGGTCCCCAGCTTCAATGAGCAGTTCTTC. The encoded protein is CASSATTVPSFNEQFF.

This chain links TRBV6-5 with TRBJ1-2; D is unclear. CDR1 is MNHEY, CDR2 SVGAGI, per germline. The V and J ends lost 0 bases and 2 bases respectively, with 13 bases between them. The CDR3 contains 16 residues. The CDR3 DNA is TGTGCCAGCAGTTACTCCCTAGAGGGAACGAACTATGGCTACACCTTC. As protein: CASSYSLEGTNYGYTF.